This T cell receptor beta chain was retrieved from a study of T cells in Graves' hyperthyroidism and ophthalmopathy. Study outcomes and limitations: Before onset, by a median of approximately 5.9 months, the model predicted ophthalmopathy. A 13 V-J model separated ophthalmopathy from stable hyperthyroidism.

Diagnosing involved the use of clinical symptoms, serum thyroxine and TRAb, thyroid ultrasound and orbital computed tomography. Fresh peripheral blood, 8 to 10 ml of it, supplied the PBMCs. This clonotype was counted many times. The antigen remains unidentified. TCR beta CDR3 regions were amplified from RNA. Carried out on the TCR CDR3, a first-round RT-PCR used the HTBI primer set. Each CDR3 protein gets one entry after TCRdb re-called the multiplex PCR reads with MiXCR. Among hundreds of thousands of distinct CDR3 sequences, 35% to 45% were seen once, and the ten largest hold about 9%. Trimming removed 8 bases at V and 3 bases at J, with 13 bases between. The germline V gene encodes CDR1 SQVTM and CDR2 ANQGSEA. This CDR3 region has 13 residues.

The sequence was collected from a man aged 18 to 35 with Graves' hyperthyroidism. Sequencing was done on a sample of blood. J is TRBJ2-2 and V is TRBV29-1; D is possibly TRBD1 (6 bases). Here the CDR3 reads CSITGHDTGELFF. The CDR3 DNA reads as TGCAGCATCACAGGGCATGACACCGGGGAGCTGTTTTTT.